This T cell receptor (beta chain) is from a study of CD8 T cells in ankylosing spondylitis. Broader study findings: Both synovial fluid and blood in reactive arthritis had previously been reported to carry some motif variants. Significant enrichment of disease-linked clones was reportedly seen in matched ankylosing spondylitis synovial fluid. Ankylosing spondylitis blood appeared to carry a characteristic TCR beta motif of roughly eight highly homologous variants.

A word on this clonotype: Its antigen is not known. A much larger clone lies one base from this, so it may be a read error.

Each CDR3 protein gets one entry after TCRdb re-called the 5' RACE reads with MiXCR. The table has about 800,000 distinct CDR3 sequences, approximately 10% seen once. The CDR3 covers 14 residues. Germline V gene lookup returns CDR1 SGHTA and CDR2 FQGNSA. V was cut by 0 bases and J by 1 base, with 4 bases left in between. This chain connects TRBV7-2 to TRBJ1-5; D gene unclear. Sequenced sample: blood, either unsorted or a sorted T cell fraction (not recorded which). The TCR comes from a male donor with ankylosing spondylitis. Written as DNA, the CDR3 is TGTGCCAGCAGCTTAGCGGTGAGCAATCAGCCCCAGCATTTT. This encodes CASSLAVSNQPQHF.